The source of this TCR beta chain is a study of T-cell reconstitution after alpha-beta-depleted transplantation in children. Broader study findings: Surviving recipient T cells and thymic progenitors underlay high day-60 TCRbeta diversity in some patients. Diversity and T-cell counts at one year after transplant derived mostly from new T cells.

This clonotype showed up just a few times. Its antigen is undetermined. Construction of the TCRbeta library involved unique molecular identifiers. TCRdb reprocessed the PCR reads with MiXCR, giving one entry per CDR3 protein. Found here are fewer than 350,000 distinct CDR3 sequences, over 7% of them singletons; the top ten hold approximately 8.2%. The CDR3 covers 15 residues. In germline, CDR1 is SGHTA, CDR2 FQGNSA. Trimming pared 2 bases from V and 0 bases from J, leaving 11 bases between. Sequenced material: peripheral blood, taken 360 days after TCRalphabeta/CD19-depleted stem cell transplant. The sequence derives from a female patient aged 2-15 years who had a stem cell transplant for Fanconi anemia, so the T cells may come from the graft donor. The chain links TRBV7-2 to TRBJ2-7; D possibly uses TRBD1 or TRBD2 (5 bases each). CDR3 in DNA: TGTGCCAGCAGCTTAAGGTCAGGGACCTCCTACGAGCAGTACTTC. It encodes CASSLRSGTSYEQYF.